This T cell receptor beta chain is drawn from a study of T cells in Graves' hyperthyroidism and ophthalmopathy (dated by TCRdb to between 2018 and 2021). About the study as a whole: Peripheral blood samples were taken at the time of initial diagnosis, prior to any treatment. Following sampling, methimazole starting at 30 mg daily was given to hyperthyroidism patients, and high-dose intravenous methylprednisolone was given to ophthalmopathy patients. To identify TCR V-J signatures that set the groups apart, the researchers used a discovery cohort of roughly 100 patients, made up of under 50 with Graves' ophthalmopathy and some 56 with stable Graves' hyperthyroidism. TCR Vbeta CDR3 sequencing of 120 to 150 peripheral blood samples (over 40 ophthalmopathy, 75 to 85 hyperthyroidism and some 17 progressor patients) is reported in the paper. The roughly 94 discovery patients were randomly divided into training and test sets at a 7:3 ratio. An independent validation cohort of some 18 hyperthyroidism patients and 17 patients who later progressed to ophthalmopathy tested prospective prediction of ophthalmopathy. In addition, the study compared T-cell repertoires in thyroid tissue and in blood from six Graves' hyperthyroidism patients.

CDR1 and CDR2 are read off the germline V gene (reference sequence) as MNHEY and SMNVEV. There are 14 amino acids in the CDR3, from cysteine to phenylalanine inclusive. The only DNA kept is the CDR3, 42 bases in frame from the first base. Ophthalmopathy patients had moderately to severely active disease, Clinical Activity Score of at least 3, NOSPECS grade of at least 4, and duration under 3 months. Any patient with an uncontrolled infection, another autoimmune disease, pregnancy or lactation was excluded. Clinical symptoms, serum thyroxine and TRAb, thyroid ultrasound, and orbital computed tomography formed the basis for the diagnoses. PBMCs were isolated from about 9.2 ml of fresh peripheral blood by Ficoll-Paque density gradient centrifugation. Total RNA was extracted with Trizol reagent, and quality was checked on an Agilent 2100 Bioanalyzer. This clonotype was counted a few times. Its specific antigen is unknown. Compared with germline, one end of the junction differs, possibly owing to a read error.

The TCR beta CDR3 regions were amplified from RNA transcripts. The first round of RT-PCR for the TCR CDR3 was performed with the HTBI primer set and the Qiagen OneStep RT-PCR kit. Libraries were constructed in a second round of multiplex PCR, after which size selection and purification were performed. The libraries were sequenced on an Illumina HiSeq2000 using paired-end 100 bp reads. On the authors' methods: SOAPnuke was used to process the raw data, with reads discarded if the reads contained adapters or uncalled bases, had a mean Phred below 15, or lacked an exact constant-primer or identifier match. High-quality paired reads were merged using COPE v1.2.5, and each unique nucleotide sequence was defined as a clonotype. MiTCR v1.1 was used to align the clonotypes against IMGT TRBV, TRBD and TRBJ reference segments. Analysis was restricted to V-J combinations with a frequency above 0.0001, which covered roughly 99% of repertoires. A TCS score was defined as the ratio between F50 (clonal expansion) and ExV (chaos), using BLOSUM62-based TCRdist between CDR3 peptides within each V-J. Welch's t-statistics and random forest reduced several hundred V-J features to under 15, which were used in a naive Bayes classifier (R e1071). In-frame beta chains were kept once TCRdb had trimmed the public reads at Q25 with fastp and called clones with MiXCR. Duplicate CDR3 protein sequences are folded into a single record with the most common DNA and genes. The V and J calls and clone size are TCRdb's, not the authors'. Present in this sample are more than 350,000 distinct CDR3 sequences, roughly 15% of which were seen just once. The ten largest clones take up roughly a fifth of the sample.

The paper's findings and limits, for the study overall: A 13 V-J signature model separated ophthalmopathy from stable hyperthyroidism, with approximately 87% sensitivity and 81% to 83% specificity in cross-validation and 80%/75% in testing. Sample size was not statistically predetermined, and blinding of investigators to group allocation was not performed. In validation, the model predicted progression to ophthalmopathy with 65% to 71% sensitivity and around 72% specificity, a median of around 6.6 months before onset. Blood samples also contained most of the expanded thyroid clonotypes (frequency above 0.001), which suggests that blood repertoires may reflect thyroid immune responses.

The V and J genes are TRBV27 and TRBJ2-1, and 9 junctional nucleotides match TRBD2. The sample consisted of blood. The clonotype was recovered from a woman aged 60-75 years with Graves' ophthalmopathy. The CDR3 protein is CAGSLRAGGNEQFF. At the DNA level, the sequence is TGTGCCGGCAGTTTAAGGGCGGGAGGGAATGAGCAGTTCTTC.